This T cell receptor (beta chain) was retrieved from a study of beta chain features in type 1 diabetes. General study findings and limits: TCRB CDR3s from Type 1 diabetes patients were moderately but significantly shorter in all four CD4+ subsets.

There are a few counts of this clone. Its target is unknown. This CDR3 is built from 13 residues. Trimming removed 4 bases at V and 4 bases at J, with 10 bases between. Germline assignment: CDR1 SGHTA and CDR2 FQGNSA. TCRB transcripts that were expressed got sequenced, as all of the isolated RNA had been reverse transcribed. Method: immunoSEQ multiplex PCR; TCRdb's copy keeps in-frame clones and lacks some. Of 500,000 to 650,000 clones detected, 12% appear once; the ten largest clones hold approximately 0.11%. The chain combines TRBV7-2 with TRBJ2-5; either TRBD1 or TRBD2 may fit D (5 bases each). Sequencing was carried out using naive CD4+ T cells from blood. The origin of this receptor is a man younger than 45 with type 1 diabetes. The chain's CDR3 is CASSSGPGETQYF. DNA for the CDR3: TGTGCCAGCAGCTCGGGGCCGGGAGAGACCCAGTACTTC.